A single sample gave rise to the 23 T cell receptor beta chains below, sequenced in a study of identical twins. TCRdb recomputed calls from the 5' RACE reads with MiXCR, one row per CDR3 protein. The repertoire holds some 97,000 distinct CDR3 sequences, with about 6% as singletons. The sequenced sample consisted of memory T cells sorted from blood. These receptors originate from a woman aged 45-65 years in good health.

This clonotype was recorded many times. The gene calls are TRBV12-3 or TRBV12-4 and TRBJ1-1; 7 bases fit TRBD1. The length of the CDR3 is 14 residues. The V segment lost 4 bases and the J segment 0 bases; nucleotides outside the gene matches: 2. The CDR3 DNA is TGTGCCAGCAGTTCGACAGGGATGAACACTGAAGCTTTCTTT. Translation gives CASSSTGMNTEAFF.

This clonotype was seen only a few times. The V and J genes are TRBV20-1 and TRBJ2-7; maybe TRBD1 (6 bases). Germline V CDR1 and CDR2: DFQATT, SNEGSKA (reference sequence). The CDR3 is 14 residues long. V lost 4 bases and J lost 0, with 13 bases in between. CDR3: CSANRDTLSYEQYF. The CDR3 DNA reads TGCAGTGCTAACCGGGACACACTCTCCTACGAGCAGTACTTC.

This clonotype was observed a handful of times. J is TRBJ2-1 and V is TRBV7-8; TRBD1 is a possible D gene (5 bases). Trimming left V 5 bases short and J 6 bases short, with 17 bases between. Germline CDR1 reads SGHVS; CDR2 reads FQNEAQ. The CDR3 totals 15 residues. In nucleotides, the CDR3 is TGTGCCAGCAGCGGCGCAGGGTCTCGGATCAATGAGCAGTTCTTC. As protein: CASSGAGSRINEQFF.

The chain links TRBV12-3 or TRBV12-4 to TRBJ1-1; possibly TRBD1 for D (6 bases). The CDR3 is made up of 12 amino acids. Trimming removed 5 bases from V and 8 bases from J, with 12 bases in between. CDR3 DNA: TGTGCCAGCAGTATCAACAGGGACGAAGCTTTCTTT. Translated: CASSINRDEAFF.

This clonotype was counted at least ten times. The chain uses TRBV30 and TRBJ1-3; no clear D gene. CDR3 length: 13 amino acids. V was trimmed by 1 base and J by 6 bases, leaving 10 bases between them. The V gene's germline CDR1 is GTSNPN and CDR2 SVGIG (reference sequence). CDR3 protein: CAWSEEGKNTIYF. The CDR3 region has the DNA TGTGCCTGGAGTGAGGAAGGGAAAAACACCATATATTTT.

V is TRBV20-1 and J is TRBJ1-5; no firm D call. Germline V gene data show CDR1 as DFQATT and CDR2 as SNEGSKA (reference sequence). The CDR3 is 12 amino acids. V shed 3 bases and J shed 6 bases, with 9 bases lying between them. Written as DNA, the CDR3 is TGCAGTGCTAGTCAGGCACTTCAGCCCCAGCATTTT. Amino acid sequence: CSASQALQPQHF.

Many counts were recorded for this clonotype. CDR3 in amino acids: CASMGRGYNEQFF. The CDR3 nucleotides are TGTGCCAGCATGGGACGGGGCTACAATGAGCAGTTCTTC. The rearrangement links TRBV6-5 to TRBJ2-1; D may match TRBD1 or TRBD2 (5 bases each). The CDR3 is 13 residues long. V lost 7 bases and J lost 3, with 10 bases in between. Germline loops: CDR1 MNHEY, CDR2 SVGAGI.

This clonotype occurred many times. The CDR3 sequence is CASSFERLMGGEQFF. CDR3 DNA sequence: TGTGCCAGCAGCTTTGAGCGGCTGATGGGTGGTGAGCAGTTCTTC. V is TRBV7-3 and J is TRBJ2-1; maybe TRBD2 (5 bases). Germline CDR1 SGHTA, CDR2 FQGTGA. Trimming took off 3 bases at V and 9 bases at J, with 18 bases between the two ends. The CDR3 is made up of 15 amino acids.

The J gene is TRBJ1-5, the V gene TRBV15; D uncertain. V lost 0 bases and J lost 4, with 7 bases in between. There are 14 residues in the CDR3. Looked up from germline, CDR1 is LNHNV and CDR2 is YYDKDF (reference sequence). Here the CDR3 DNA reads TGTGCCACCAGCAGAGAAAGGGAAAATCAGCCCCAGCATTTT. It yields the protein CATSRERENQPQHF.

This clonotype was detected a few times. This chain joins TRBV20-1 and TRBJ2-7, with 13 bases fitting TRBD2. V trimming: 2 bases; J trimming: 0 bases; junction bases outside the gene matches: 4. Germline CDR1 DFQATT, CDR2 SNEGSKA (reference sequence). There are 16 residues in the CDR3. The CDR3 protein is CSARPWTSGSSYEQYF. The CDR3 DNA follows: TGCAGTGCTAGACCCTGGACTAGCGGGAGCTCCTACGAGCAGTACTTC.

This clonotype was observed at least ten times. This chain joins TRBV5-1 and TRBJ2-7, with 7 nucleotides matching TRBD2. Looked up from germline, CDR1 is SGHRS and CDR2 is YFSETQ. The CDR3 has 19 residues. V lost 0 bases and J lost 4; bases outside the gene matches: 19. CDR3 DNA sequence: TGCGCCAGCAGCTTGGGACCGGGACTAAGCCGCCCTGGGGTATACGAGCAGTACTTC. Encoded protein: CASSLGPGLSRPGVYEQYF.

At least ten counts were recorded for this clonotype. The V call is TRBV12-3 or TRBV12-4, the J call TRBJ1-3, with 7 bases that match TRBD1. V lost 6 bases, J lost 2 bases, and 7 bases stayed unmatched. The CDR3 has 15 amino acids. CDR3 sequence: CASRTTGEAGNTIYF. The CDR3 region has the DNA TGTGCCAGCAGGACCACAGGGGAGGCTGGAAACACCATATATTTT.

The gene calls are TRBV5-1 and TRBJ2-3; 12 bases line up with TRBD2. This CDR3 has 18 amino acids. CDR1 and CDR2 (germline): SGHRS, YFSETQ. The junction had 8 bases not matched to a gene; V was cut back by 2 bases and J by 1 base. As DNA, the CDR3 is TGCGCCAGCAGCTTCGGGACTAGCGGGTCGGGGCGCACAGATACGCAGTATTTT. This encodes CASSFGTSGSGRTDTQYF.

This clonotype occurred many times. The chain has TRBV7-9 and TRBJ2-1; a possible D gene is TRBD2 (5 bases). Germline V gene sequence: CDR1 SEHNR, CDR2 FQNEAQ (reference sequence). Trimming pared 5 bases from V and 7 bases from J, leaving 6 bases between. This CDR3 spans 11 amino acids. CDR3 sequence: CASSRRNEQFF. In DNA form, the CDR3 reads TGTGCCAGCAGCCGGAGGAATGAGCAGTTCTTC.

This clonotype was counted only a few times. The chain is built from TRBV7-9 and TRBJ2-5, with D possibly matching TRBD1 (5 bases). The CDR3 runs 15 residues. Between the trimmed V and J ends, which lost 4 bases and 3 bases, there was a span of 15 bases. The germline CDR1 and CDR2 sequences are SEHNR and FQNEAQ (reference sequence). For the CDR3, the DNA is TGTGCCAGCAGCTCCAGGGTTGTAGGGGAAGAGACCCAGTACTTC. Its protein is CASSSRVVGEETQYF.

This clonotype was seen many times. The chain recombines TRBV3-1 with TRBJ1-5, with 7 bases identical to TRBD1. CDR3 length: 14 amino acids. Germline CDR1 reads LGHDT; CDR2 reads YNNKEL (reference sequence). V dropped 4 bases and J dropped 1; count of bases not matched to a gene: 1. In nucleotides, the CDR3 is TGTGCCAGCAGCCGACAGGGAAGCAATCAGCCCCAGCATTTT. It translates to CASSRQGSNQPQHF.

This chain joins TRBV13 and TRBJ2-7; 8 bases are a match to TRBD2. Per the germline V gene, CDR1 is PRHDT and CDR2 is FYEKMQ (reference sequence). The V and J ends lost 5 bases and 0 bases, in that order; junction bases with no gene match: 12. CDR3 length: 17 residues. In nucleotides, the CDR3 is TGTGCCAGCAGCGATAGCGGGGTTGGTTCGAGCTCCTACGAGCAGTACGTC. It translates to CASSDSGVGSSSYEQYV.

This clonotype was counted at least ten times. This chain uses TRBV9 with TRBJ1-1; a weak D match, TRBD1 (5 bases). Germline V CDR1 and CDR2: SGDLS, YYNGEE. CDR3 length equals 14 residues. Trimming shortened V by 3 bases and J by 0 bases, and 9 bases separated the two germline ends. CDR3 DNA: TGTGCCAGCAGCGCCCGACAGTTGAACACTGAAGCTTTCTTT. Protein: CASSARQLNTEAFF.

This clonotype was recorded at least ten times. The chain is built from TRBV6-2 or TRBV6-3 and TRBJ2-3; 7 bases agree with TRBD2. The germline V gene has CDR1 MNHEY and CDR2 SVGEGT. Germline trimming cut 2 bases from V and 2 bases from J; bases unmatched to any gene: 10. The CDR3 has 17 amino acids. Here the CDR3 DNA reads TGTGCCAGCAGTTACCGGGAGGCAATACCGATCACAGATACGCAGTATTTT. Translating gives CASSYREAIPITDTQYF.

This clonotype came up many times. The chain has TRBV6-1 and TRBJ1-1; no clear D gene. The V gene lost 0 bases and the J gene lost 0 bases, with 5 bases spanning the gap. Germline V lookup: CDR1 MNHNS, CDR2 SASEGT. This CDR3 spans 14 amino acids. The CDR3 loop is CASSEAGMNTEAFF. CDR3 in DNA: TGTGCCAGCAGTGAAGCAGGTATGAACACTGAAGCTTTCTTT.

The table lists this clonotype with a few counts. V usage is TRBV11-3 and J usage is TRBJ2-3; 9 nucleotides align to TRBD2. This CDR3 is 16 amino acids long. V lost 5 bases to trimming and J lost 0 bases; unmatched junction nucleotides: 6. Germline assignment: CDR1 SGHNT and CDR2 YENEEA. CDR3 in amino acids: CASSKLAGPSTDTQYF. The CDR3 DNA reads TGTGCCAGCAGCAAACTAGCGGGCCCTAGCACAGATACGCAGTATTTT.

The chain is built from TRBV7-9 and TRBJ1-5; TRBD1 is a possible D gene (5 bases). CDR3 size: 14 residues. V gave up 3 bases and J gave up 5 bases, with 11 bases separating them. From germline, CDR1 is SEHNR and CDR2 FQNEAQ (reference sequence). This CDR3 is CASSFGRGDQPQHF. The CDR3 region has the DNA TGTGCCAGCAGCTTTGGTAGGGGCGATCAGCCCCAGCATTTT. The variable domain in full, with the rest retrieved from reference TRBV7-9 and TRBJ1-5, is DTGVSQNPRHKITKRGQNVTFRCDPISEHNRLYWYRQTLGQGPEFLTYFQNEAQLEKSRLLSDRFSAERPKGSFSTLEIQRTEQGDSAMYLCASSFGRGDQPQHFGDGTRLSIL.

This clonotype occurred many times. The rearrangement uses TRBV27 and TRBJ2-4, with 7 positions matching TRBD1. There are 14 residues in the CDR3. The germline V gene has CDR1 MNHEY and CDR2 SMNVEV (reference sequence). V gave up 4 bases and J gave up 7 bases; unmatched junction bases: 7. CDR3 in amino acids: CASSYGRGSNIQYF. In DNA, the CDR3 is TGTGCCAGCAGTTATGGCAGGGGGTCGAACATTCAGTACTTC.